Each of the 30 T cell receptor beta chains below was sequenced from the same sample in a study of blood T cell repertoires in COVID-19. Only in-frame clones appear in the TCRdb table, and some are missing; sequencing was by immunoSEQ multiplex PCR. Among nearly 350,000 clones, 83% were seen once, and the ten largest hold approximately 3.1%. Sequencing used peripheral blood. The receptors were sampled from a man aged 30 to 39 with active or convalescent COVID-19.

This sequence joins TRBV19 and TRBJ1-5; weak D call: TRBD1 (6 bases). The CDR3 runs 15 residues. Trimming cost V 6 bases and J 0 bases, with 12 bases left between them. Germline V CDR1 and CDR2: LNHDA, SQIVND (reference sequence). The CDR3: CASRRGTGSNQPQHF. The CDR3, as DNA: TGTGCCAGTAGGAGGGGGACCGGTAGCAATCAGCCCCAGCATTTT.

The rearrangement links TRBV7-3 to TRBJ2-1; TRBD2 matches 8 bases. This CDR3 comprises 15 residues. V shed 2 bases, J shed 9 bases, and the junction held 9 bases outside the gene matches. From germline, CDR1 is SGHTA and CDR2 FQGTGA. The DNA for the CDR3 is TGTGCCAGCAGCTTACAAGCCAGCGGGAGAAGTGAGCAGTTCTTC. Amino acid sequence: CASSLQASGRSEQFF. The full variable domain, its missing parts supplied by reference TRBV7-3 and TRBJ2-1, is GAGVSQTPSNKVTEKGKYVELRCDPISGHTALYWYRQSLGQGPEFLIYFQGTGAADDSGLPNDRFFAVRPEGSVSTLKIQRTERGDSAVYLCASSLQASGRSEQFFGPGTRLTVL.

This clone appeared a few times. This CDR3 is also generated by other DNA sequences in the sample. V gene TRBV7-2 combines with J gene TRBJ1-5, with D possibly matching TRBD1 (6 bases). This CDR3 spans 14 amino acids. The germline V gene encodes CDR1 SGHTA and CDR2 FQGNSA. Trimming took off 6 bases at V and 3 bases at J, with 12 bases between the two ends. CDR3 loop: CASSLDRSNQPQHF. In DNA, the CDR3 is TGTGCCAGCAGTTTGGACAGATCCAATCAGCCCCAGCATTTT.

The gene calls are TRBV15 and TRBJ1-4, with D possibly matching TRBD1 (6 bases). The V end lost 5 bases, the J end lost 13 bases, and 29 bases lay between the germline ends. CDR3 length: 17 residues. From germline, CDR1 is LNHNV and CDR2 YYDKDF (reference sequence). CDR3 residues: CATSGLGASSTRGGLFF. The CDR3 DNA is TGTGCCACCAGCGGATTAGGGGCCTCCTCGACCCGAGGGGGACTGTTTTTT.

V usage is TRBV19 and J usage is TRBJ1-1; 10 bases map to TRBD1. CDR3 length equals 15 residues. V dropped 7 bases and J dropped 5; count of bases not matched to a gene: 10. CDR1 and CDR2 (germline): LNHDA, SQIVND (reference sequence). DNA for the CDR3: TGTGCCAGTAACACCCGGGACAGGGGACAGACTGAAGCTTTCTTT. Its protein product is CASNTRDRGQTEAFF.

The genes are TRBV24-1 and TRBJ2-6; no firm D call. Trimming removed 1 base at V and 2 bases at J, with 5 bases between. Germline V gene data show CDR1 as KGHDR and CDR2 as SFDVKD. The CDR3 is 15 amino acids. The CDR3 loop reads CATSDFGTGANVLTF. CDR3 DNA: TGTGCCACCAGTGATTTCGGTACTGGGGCCAACGTCCTGACTTTC.

The V gene is TRBV4-2, the J gene TRBJ2-2, with D tentatively TRBD1 (5 bases). V dropped 0 bases and J dropped 6 bases, with 11 bases sitting between them. The CDR3 runs to 15 residues. CDR1 and CDR2 from the germline V gene are LGHNA and YNFKEQ. The CDR3 sequence: CASSQDLGVPGELFF. The CDR3, as DNA: TGTGCCAGCAGCCAAGATCTAGGGGTCCCCGGGGAGCTGTTTTTT.

This clone was seen more than once but under ten times. V gene TRBV7-2 combines with J gene TRBJ1-1, with 7 bases that match TRBD1. Germline V CDR1 and CDR2: SGHTA, FQGNSA. V trimming: 1 base; J trimming: 7 bases; junction bases outside the gene matches: 3. This CDR3 has 13 amino acids. The CDR3: CASSLVHRGEAFF. The CDR3 nucleotides are TGTGCCAGCAGCTTAGTCCACAGGGGTGAAGCTTTCTTT.

Written as DNA, the CDR3 is TGCGCCAGCAGCTTAGGGACAGGGGGCGACTATGGCTACACCTTC. Its protein is CASSLGTGGDYGYTF. The V gene is TRBV5-1, the J gene TRBJ1-2; 12 nucleotides match TRBD1. The CDR3 totals 15 residues. The J segment lost 3 bases and the V segment lost 2 bases, leaving 2 bases of the junction unmatched. CDR1 SGHRS and CDR2 YFSETQ come from the germline V gene. Using reference TRBV5-1 and TRBJ1-2 for the parts outside the CDR3, the full variable domain is KAGVTQTPRYLIKTRGQQVTLSCSPISGHRSVSWYQQTPGQGLQFLFEYFSETQRNKGNFPGRFSGRQFSNSRSEMNVSTLELGDSALYLCASSLGTGGDYGYTFGSGTRLTVV.

The CDR3 DNA is TGTGCCAGCAGCCACCGACAGGAATCCGTTATTAGATTCTCCTACGAGCAGTACTTC. Its translation: CASSHRQESVIRFSYEQYF. This rearrangement joins TRBV3-1 (or the pseudogene TRBV3-2) to TRBJ2-7, with D possibly matching TRBD1 (6 bases). The germline V and J ends were trimmed by 3 bases and 0 bases, with 24 bases remaining between them. Per germline, CDR1 LGHDT and CDR2 YNNKEL (reference sequence). CDR3 length: 19 residues.

The table lists this clone with a few counts. Other DNA sequences in the sample encode the same CDR3. The chain recombines TRBV18 with TRBJ1-2; TRBD1 might be the D (6 bases). V lost 3 bases, J lost 7 bases, and 9 bases lay in between. Germline loops: CDR1 KGHSH, CDR2 LQKENI. The CDR3 extends over 12 amino acids. Here the CDR3 reads CASSPDRAGYTF. The CDR3 coding sequence is TGTGCCAGCTCACCGGACAGAGCTGGCTACACCTTC.

This clone has only a few counts. The chain couples TRBV4-3 to TRBJ2-3; maybe TRBD2 (5 bases). The CDR3 is 15 residues long. Trimming pared 2 bases from V and 4 bases from J, leaving 13 bases between. CDR1 LGHNA and CDR2 YSLEER come from the germline V gene. In DNA form, the CDR3 reads TGCGCCAGCAGCCAACTCACTCAGAGGGCAGATACGCAGTATTTT. It encodes CASSQLTQRADTQYF.

CDR3 in DNA: TGTGCTAGTGGTATAGCCGGGACAGGGGGTTTAGGAACGCAGTATTTT. This gives the protein CASGIAGTGGLGTQYF. J is TRBJ2-3 and V is TRBV12-5, with 11 positions matching TRBD1. Germline V gene lookup returns CDR1 LGHNT and CDR2 FRNRAP. The V and J ends lost 5 bases and 9 bases, in that order; junction bases with no gene match: 13. The CDR3 covers 16 residues.

The chain uses TRBV5-1 and TRBJ2-5; TRBD2 matches 10 bases. Germline V CDR1 and CDR2: SGHRS, YFSETQ. The CDR3 runs 16 residues. J lost 5 bases, V lost 0 bases, and 7 bases had no gene match. In DNA, the CDR3 is TGCGCCAGCAGCTTGGAAAGCGGGGGGGCCTGGGAGACCCAGTACTTC. Residues: CASSLESGGAWETQYF.

On this clone itself: Other DNA sequences in this sample translate to the same CDR3. J is TRBJ2-1 and V is TRBV5-1; 10 nucleotides line up with TRBD2. The CDR3 contains 14 residues. Germline loops: CDR1 SGHRS, CDR2 YFSETQ. J gave up 5 bases and V 2 bases, and 1 base lay outside the gene matches. CDR3 nucleotides: TGCGCCAGCAGCTTAGCGGGGGGGAACAATGAGCAGTTCTTC. Translation: CASSLAGGNNEQFF.

The chain is built from TRBV7-9 and TRBJ1-2; no firm D call. Germline V gene lookup returns CDR1 SEHNR and CDR2 FQNEAQ (reference sequence). This CDR3 region has 12 residues. V was trimmed by 5 bases and J by 6 bases, leaving 10 bases between them. This CDR3 reads CASSIISDGYTF. The CDR3 DNA follows: TGTGCCAGCAGCATAATCTCGGATGGCTACACCTTC.

This sequence joins TRBV25-1 and TRBJ2-1; a weak D match, TRBD2 (5 bases). V shed 0 bases and J shed 5 bases, with 8 bases lying between them. The CDR3 is 14 residues long. The germline gives CDR1 MGHDK, CDR2 SYGVNS. CDR3 sequence reads: CASSEYRGNNEQFF. The DNA of the CDR3 is TGTGCCAGCAGTGAATATCGAGGGAACAATGAGCAGTTCTTC.

This chain uses TRBV21-1 with TRBJ1-5; TRBD1, the D gene given by the table, was not confirmed from the DNA. TRBV21-1 is annotated as a pseudogene. The CDR3 extends over 15 amino acids. CDR3 region: CASSKAEQSNQPQHF. As DNA, the CDR3 is TGTGCCAGCAGCAAAGCGGAACAGAGCAATCAGCCCCAGCATTTT.

There are many counts of this clone. This chain connects TRBV28 to TRBJ2-7; unclear D gene. This CDR3 contains 13 residues. The V end lost 3 bases, the J end lost 4 bases, and 10 bases lay between the germline ends. From germline, CDR1 is MDHEN and CDR2 SYDVKM. CDR3 bases: TGTGCCAGCAGTTTGGGCAGTAAATACGAGCAGTACTTC. Its translation: CASSLGSKYEQYF.

This rearrangement joins TRBV5-1 to TRBJ2-3; TRBD2 aligns across 7 bases. The trim removed 0 bases at V and 3 bases at J, leaving 1 base unmatched. The CDR3 has 14 amino acids. Germline CDR1 SGHRS, CDR2 YFSETQ. The DNA of the CDR3 is TGCGCCAGCAGCTTGGGACTAGCAACAGATACGCAGTATTTT. Protein product: CASSLGLATDTQYF. Full variable domain (missing parts from reference TRBV5-1 and TRBJ2-3): KAGVTQTPRYLIKTRGQQVTLSCSPISGHRSVSWYQQTPGQGLQFLFEYFSETQRNKGNFPGRFSGRQFSNSRSEMNVSTLELGDSALYLCASSLGLATDTQYFGPGTRLTVL.

The chain joins TRBV24-1 to TRBJ2-3; no definite D call. This CDR3 is built from 15 residues. V dropped 4 bases and J dropped 2 bases, with 12 bases sitting between them. Per germline, CDR1 KGHDR and CDR2 SFDVKD. The CDR3 coding sequence is TGTGCCACCAGTGACACCAGACTGACCACAGATACGCAGTATTTT. Translating gives CATSDTRLTTDTQYF.

This chain uses TRBV4-3 with TRBJ2-1; D call uncertain. V lost 0 bases to trimming and J lost 10 bases, with 13 bases between them. In germline, CDR1 is LGHNA, CDR2 YSLEER. This CDR3 comprises 14 residues. As DNA, the CDR3 is TGCGCCAGCAGCCAAGATCGGTCCCGAGGCGAGCAGTTCTTC. Translated, it gives CASSQDRSRGEQFF.

Here the CDR3 DNA reads TGTGCCATCAGTGAGAATCCGGTTATTAAGGGCTACACCTTC. It translates to CAISENPVIKGYTF. V is TRBV10-3 and J is TRBJ1-2, with D unclear. This CDR3 comprises 14 residues. V was cut by 2 bases and J by 8 bases, with 15 bases left in between. Germline-derived CDR1 and CDR2 are ENHRY and SYGVKD.

The rearrangement links TRBV6-5 to TRBJ2-5; 11 bases agree with TRBD2. Germline V CDR1 and CDR2: MNHEY, SVGAGI. This CDR3 spans 15 amino acids. The V and J ends lost 6 bases and 4 bases, in that order; junction bases with no gene match: 7. The CDR3 is CASRGSGRVVETQYF. CDR3 DNA sequence: TGTGCCAGCAGGGGTAGCGGGAGGGTAGTAGAGACCCAGTACTTC.

This chain links TRBV7-8 with TRBJ1-1; D is uncertain. V gave up 6 bases and J gave up 4 bases, with 18 bases separating them. The CDR3 extends over 15 amino acids. Germline CDR1 SGHVS, CDR2 FQNEAQ. The CDR3 sequence: CASRGLGGGPTEAFF. The DNA of the CDR3 is TGTGCCAGCAGGGGGTTGGGTGGAGGGCCCACTGAAGCTTTCTTT.

This rearrangement joins TRBV4-3 to TRBJ2-2; possible D gene TRBD1, 6 bases. The CDR3 runs 14 residues. In germline, CDR1 is LGHNA, CDR2 YSLEER. V was clipped by 0 bases and J by 10 bases, with 12 bases between them. The CDR3 DNA reads TGCGCCAGCAGCCAAGATTTCAGGGGAGAGGAGCTGTTTTTT. Translated: CASSQDFRGEELFF.

This clone was picked up a small number of times. The rearrangement uses TRBV2 and TRBJ2-1; 8 nucleotides align to TRBD2. Trimming at V came to 4 bases and at J to 3 bases, leaving 11 bases not matched to a gene. Germline V lookup: CDR1 SNHLY, CDR2 FYNNEI. The length of the CDR3 is 17 residues. The CDR3 loop reads CASSGDPERGSYNEQFF. The DNA for the CDR3 is TGTGCCAGCAGTGGTGACCCCGAGCGGGGGAGCTACAATGAGCAGTTCTTC.

The chain recombines TRBV7-2 with TRBJ2-7, with D uncertain. Germline assignment: CDR1 SGHTA and CDR2 FQGNSA. Trimming left V 3 bases short and J 2 bases short, with 5 bases between. This CDR3 is 12 amino acids long. CDR3 sequence reads: CASSLLAYEQYF. In DNA form, the CDR3 reads TGTGCCAGCAGCTTGTTAGCCTACGAGCAGTACTTC. Full variable domain (rest looked up from reference TRBV7-2 and TRBJ2-7): GAGVSQSPSNKVTEKGKDVELRCDPISGHTALYWYRQSLGQGLEFLIYFQGNSAPDKSGLPSDRFSAERTGGSVSTLTIQRTQQEDSAVYLCASSLLAYEQYFGPGTRLTVT.

The rearrangement joins TRBV6-4 to TRBJ1-1; 7 nucleotides line up with TRBD1. Germline values: CDR1 MRHNA, CDR2 SNTAGT. The CDR3 extends over 13 amino acids. The trim removed 6 bases at V and 6 bases at J, leaving 7 bases unmatched. CDR3: CASRAQGEPEAFF. For the CDR3, the DNA is TGTGCCAGCAGGGCCCAGGGGGAACCTGAAGCTTTCTTT.

The V and J genes are TRBV11-2 and TRBJ1-2; TRBD1 agrees at 8 bases. The germline CDR1 and CDR2 sequences are SGHAT and FQNNGV. With 3 bases clipped from V and 8 bases from J, the junction kept 8 bases outside the gene matches. The CDR3 is 14 residues long. CDR3 in amino acids: CASSLGRTGKGYTF. Written as DNA, the CDR3 is TGTGCCAGCAGCTTGGGAAGGACAGGGAAGGGCTACACCTTC.